The rows below give T cell receptor beta chains drawn from one sample of a study of blood T cells in healthy people across ages. TCRdb re-analysed the 5' RACE reads in MiXCR, keeping a single row per CDR3 protein. The table includes roughly 1,500,000 distinct CDR3 sequences, about 40% detected once. Material: blood. The receptors stem from a woman younger than 30 in good health. CDR3s include the opening cysteine and the closing phenylalanine or tryptophan. Fields, in order: clone size, V gene, J gene, D gene, CDR3 DNA, CDR3 protein. The D gene is left open where the match is weak. The size field is filled for only some rows; it gives once, few, many or a size class.

>-|TRBV2|TRBJ2-3|TRBD1
TGTGCCAGCAGTGAAAAGGGGGCCGTAGATACGCAGTATTTT
CASSEKGAVDTQYF
>once|TRBV27|TRBJ2-7|-
TGTGCCAGCGCGAATACCTACGAGCAGTACTTC
CASANTYEQYF
>-|TRBV11-3|TRBJ2-3|-
TGTGCCAGCCGACGCGGGTTCCGCACAGATACGCAGTATTTT
CASRRGFRTDTQYF
>-|TRBV6-5|TRBJ2-7|-
TGTGCCAACAGTCGGGTCTCCCTGGGTGAGCAGTACTTC
CANSRVSLGEQYF
>-|TRBV5-1|TRBJ2-1|TRBD2
TGCGCCAGCACGCGGGGTACGGGAGGAGGCAATGAGCAGTTCTTC
CASTRGTGGGNEQFF
>few|TRBV6-1|TRBJ2-3|-
TGTGCCAGCAGTGAAAGTCCTACCCTCACAGATACGCAGTATTTT
CASSESPTLTDTQYF
>few|TRBV27|TRBJ2-7|TRBD2
TGTGCCAGCAGGGCGGGGGGGACCTACGAGCAGTACTTC
CASRAGGTYEQYF
>-|TRBV5-6|TRBJ2-7|TRBD2
TGTGCCAGCAGCTTACCAGGACTAGCGGGTAACTACGAGCAGTACTTC
CASSLPGLAGNYEQYF
>-|TRBV2|TRBJ1-4|-
TGTGCCAGCAGTGAACGAGGGAGGGGTTTCGAAAAACTGTTTTTT
CASSERGRGFEKLFF
>-|TRBV20-1|TRBJ2-4|-
TGCAGTGCTAGAGGAGCGGCCAAAAACATTCAGTACTTC
CSARGAAKNIQYF
>-|TRBV4-1|TRBJ2-7|TRBD1
TGCGCCAGCAGCCGAGGGGACAGTATCCTCGGGCAGTACTTC
CASSRGDSILGQYF
>-|TRBV2|TRBJ2-7|-
TGTGCCAGCACCCCTCACACAAACTCCTACGAGCAGTACTTC
CASTPHTNSYEQYF
>few|TRBV28|TRBJ1-5|TRBD1
TGTGCCAGCAGTGAACCCACAGGGGGCGGTCAGCCCCAGCATTTT
CASSEPTGGGQPQHF
>-|TRBV7-3|TRBJ1-6|TRBD1
TGTGCCAGCAGTCGACAGGGGGCTGGGGAATCACCCCTCCACTTT
CASSRQGAGESPLHF
>-|TRBV24-1|TRBJ2-3|TRBD2
TGTGCCAACAAACTAGCGGGAGTTTTTACAGGTACGCAGTATTTT
CANKLAGVFTGTQYF
>-|TRBV27|TRBJ1-6|TRBD1
TGTGCCAGCAGTCCCACAACAGGGGTGAATTCACCCCTCCACTTT
CASSPTTGVNSPLHF
>few|TRBV5-1|TRBJ2-3|-
TGCGCCAGCAGCCTCAACTACCCAGATACGCAGTATTTT
CASSLNYPDTQYF
>-|TRBV12-5|TRBJ1-5|TRBD1
TGTGCTAGTGGTTTCGGGACAGGGGGCTCACCCGACAATCAGCCCCAGCATTTT
CASGFGTGGSPDNQPQHF
>-|TRBV7-9|TRBJ2-7|-
TGTGCCAGCAGCTCCTGGGTAGACGAGCAGTACTTC
CASSSWVDEQYF
>few|TRBV4-1|TRBJ2-7|-
TGCGCCAGCAGCCAAGTAGCAGGGGCGGGCTACGAGCAGTACTTC
CASSQVAGAGYEQYF
>few|TRBV7-2|TRBJ2-3|-
TGTGCCAGCAGCTCCAGGACTGGAGGGGATACGCAGTATTTT
CASSSRTGGDTQYF
>-|TRBV9|TRBJ1-1|-
TGTGCCAGCAGCGCACGGGTAACGGGTGAAGCTTTCTTT
CASSARVTGEAFF